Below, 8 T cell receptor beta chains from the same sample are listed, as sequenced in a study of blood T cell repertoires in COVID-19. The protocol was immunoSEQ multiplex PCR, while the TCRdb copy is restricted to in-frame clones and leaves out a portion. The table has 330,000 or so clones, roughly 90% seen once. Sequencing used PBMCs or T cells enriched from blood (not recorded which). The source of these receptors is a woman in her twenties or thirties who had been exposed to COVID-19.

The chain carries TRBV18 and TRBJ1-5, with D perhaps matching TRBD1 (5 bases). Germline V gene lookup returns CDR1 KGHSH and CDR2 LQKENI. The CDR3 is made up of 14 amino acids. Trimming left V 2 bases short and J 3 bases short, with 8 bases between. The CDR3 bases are TGTGCCAGCTCACCAGAACAGGCCAATCAGCCCCAGCATTTT. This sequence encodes CASSPEQANQPQHF.

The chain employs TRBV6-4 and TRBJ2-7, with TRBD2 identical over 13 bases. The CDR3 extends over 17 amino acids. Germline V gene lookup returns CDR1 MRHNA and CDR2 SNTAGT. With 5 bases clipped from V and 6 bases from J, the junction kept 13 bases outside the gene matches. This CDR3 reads CASSPGLAGAGPCEQYF. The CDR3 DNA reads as TGTGCCAGCAGTCCCGGACTAGCGGGAGCCGGTCCCTGCGAGCAGTACTTC.

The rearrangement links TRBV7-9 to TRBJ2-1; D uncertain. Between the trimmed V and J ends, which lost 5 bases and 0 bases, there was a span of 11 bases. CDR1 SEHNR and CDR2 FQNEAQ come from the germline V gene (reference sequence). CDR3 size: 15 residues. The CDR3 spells CASSRSESSYNEQFF. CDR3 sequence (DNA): TGTGCCAGCAGCCGTTCGGAGAGCTCCTACAATGAGCAGTTCTTC.

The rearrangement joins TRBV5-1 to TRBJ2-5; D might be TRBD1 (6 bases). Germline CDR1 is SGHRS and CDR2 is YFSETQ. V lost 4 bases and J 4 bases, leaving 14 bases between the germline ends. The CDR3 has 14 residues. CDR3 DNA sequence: TGCGCCAGCAGCAAATGGGTCAGGGGAGAGACCCAGTACTTC. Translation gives CASSKWVRGETQYF.

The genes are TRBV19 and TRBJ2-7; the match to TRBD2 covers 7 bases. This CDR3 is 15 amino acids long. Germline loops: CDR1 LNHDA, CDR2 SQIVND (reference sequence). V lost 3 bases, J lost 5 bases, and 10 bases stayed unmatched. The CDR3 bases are TGTGCCAGTAGTATTTTGGGCGGGAGTATCGACGAGCAGTACTTC. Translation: CASSILGGSIDEQYF.

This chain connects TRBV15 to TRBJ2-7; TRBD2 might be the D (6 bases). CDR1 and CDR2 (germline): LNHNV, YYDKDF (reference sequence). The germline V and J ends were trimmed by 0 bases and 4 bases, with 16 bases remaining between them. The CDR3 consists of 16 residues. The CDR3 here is CATSREKPGSIYEQYF. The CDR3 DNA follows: TGTGCCACCAGCAGAGAAAAACCCGGGAGTATATACGAGCAGTACTTC.

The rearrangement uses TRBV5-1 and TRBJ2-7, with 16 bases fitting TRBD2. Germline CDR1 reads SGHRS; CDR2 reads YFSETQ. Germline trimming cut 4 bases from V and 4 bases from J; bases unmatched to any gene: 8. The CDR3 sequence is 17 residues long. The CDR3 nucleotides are TGCGCCAGCAGCCAGGGACTAGCGGGAGGGATGGGTTACGAGCAGTACTTC. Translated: CASSQGLAGGMGYEQYF.

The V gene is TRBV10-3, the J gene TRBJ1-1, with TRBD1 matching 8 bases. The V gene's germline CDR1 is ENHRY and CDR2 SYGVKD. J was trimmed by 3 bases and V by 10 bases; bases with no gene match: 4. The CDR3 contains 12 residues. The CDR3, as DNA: TGTGCCACCGGACAGGGACACACTGAAGCTTTCTTT. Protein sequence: CATGQGHTEAFF.